The 2 T cell receptor beta chains below come from one sample, sequenced in a study of PD-L1 blockade in urothelial cancer. TCRdb keeps only in-frame clones here, not all; method: immunoSEQ multiplex PCR. The sample includes 30,000 to 45,000 clones, around 83% of them seen just once. Sequenced material: PBMCs, taken around atezolizumab (anti-PD-L1) treatment. The receptors come from a man aged 55 to 69 with urothelial cancer.

The V call is TRBV11-2, the J call TRBJ2-7; 7 bases align to TRBD1. The germline gives CDR1 SGHAT, CDR2 FQNNGV. The CDR3 is 16 residues long. The ends lost 5 bases at V and 4 bases at J; junction bases unmatched: 14. CDR3 nucleotide sequence: TGTGCCAGCAGCCCTGAGTACGAGACAGGGACGTACGAGCAGTACTTC. It translates to CASSPEYETGTYEQYF.

The rearrangement links TRBV27 to TRBJ2-1; D unclear. Germline loops: CDR1 MNHEY, CDR2 SMNVEV (reference sequence). V was pared by 1 base and J by 0 bases, with 22 bases between. CDR3 length: 20 amino acids. CDR3 amino acids: CASSLLSLVGGLSSYNEQFF. CDR3 DNA: TGTGCCAGCAGTTTATTGTCCCTAGTCGGCGGCCTGAGCTCCTACAATGAGCAGTTCTTC.